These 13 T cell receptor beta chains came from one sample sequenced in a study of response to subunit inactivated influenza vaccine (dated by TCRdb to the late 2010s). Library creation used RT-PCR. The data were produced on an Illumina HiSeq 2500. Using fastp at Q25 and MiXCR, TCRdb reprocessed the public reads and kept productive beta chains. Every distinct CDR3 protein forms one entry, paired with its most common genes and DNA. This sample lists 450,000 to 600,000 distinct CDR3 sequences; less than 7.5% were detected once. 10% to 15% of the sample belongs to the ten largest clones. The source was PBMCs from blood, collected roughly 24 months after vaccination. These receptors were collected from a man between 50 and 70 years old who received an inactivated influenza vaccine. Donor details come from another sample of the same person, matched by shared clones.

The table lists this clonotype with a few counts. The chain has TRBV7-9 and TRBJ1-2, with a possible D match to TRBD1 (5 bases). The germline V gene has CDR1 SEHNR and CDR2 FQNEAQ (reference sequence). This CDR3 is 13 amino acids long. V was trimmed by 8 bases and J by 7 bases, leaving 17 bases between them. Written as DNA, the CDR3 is TGTGCCAGCCGATTTGACAGCCTCGGTGGCTACACCTTC. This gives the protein CASRFDSLGGYTF.

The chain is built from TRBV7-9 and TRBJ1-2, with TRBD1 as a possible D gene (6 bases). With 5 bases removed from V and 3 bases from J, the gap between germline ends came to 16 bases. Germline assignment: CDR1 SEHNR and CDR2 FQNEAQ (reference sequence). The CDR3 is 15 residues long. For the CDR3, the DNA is TGTGCCAGCAGCCAGAACTACAGGGAATACTATGGCTACACCTTC. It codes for CASSQNYREYYGYTF.

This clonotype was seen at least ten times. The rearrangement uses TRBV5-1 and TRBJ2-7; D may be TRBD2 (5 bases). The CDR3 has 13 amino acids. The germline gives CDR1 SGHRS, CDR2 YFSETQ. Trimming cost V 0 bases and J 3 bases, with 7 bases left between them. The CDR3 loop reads CASSLEADYEQYF. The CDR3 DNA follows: TGCGCCAGCAGCTTGGAAGCGGACTACGAGCAGTACTTC.

The CDR3 sequence: CASSLLWGSQPQHF. The CDR3 DNA is TGTGCCAGCAGCTTATTATGGGGCTCTCAGCCCCAGCATTTT. This chain links TRBV7-8 with TRBJ1-5; D is perhaps TRBD1 (5 bases). This CDR3 is 14 amino acids long. Germline lookup yields CDR1 SGHVS and CDR2 FQNEAQ. V lost 2 bases to trimming and J lost 6 bases, with 11 bases between them.

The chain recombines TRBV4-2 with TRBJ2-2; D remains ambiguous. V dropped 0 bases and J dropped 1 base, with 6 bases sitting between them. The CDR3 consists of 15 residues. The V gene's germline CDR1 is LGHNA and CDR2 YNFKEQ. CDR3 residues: CASSQDGRNTGELFF. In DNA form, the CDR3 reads TGTGCCAGCAGCCAAGATGGGCGGAACACCGGGGAGCTGTTTTTT.

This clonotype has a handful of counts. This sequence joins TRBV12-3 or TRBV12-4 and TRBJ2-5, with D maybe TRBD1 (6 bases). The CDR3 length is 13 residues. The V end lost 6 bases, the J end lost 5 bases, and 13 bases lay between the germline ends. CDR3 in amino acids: CASRTGSWETQYF. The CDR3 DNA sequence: TGTGCCAGCAGGACAGGTTCGTGGGAGACCCAGTACTTC.

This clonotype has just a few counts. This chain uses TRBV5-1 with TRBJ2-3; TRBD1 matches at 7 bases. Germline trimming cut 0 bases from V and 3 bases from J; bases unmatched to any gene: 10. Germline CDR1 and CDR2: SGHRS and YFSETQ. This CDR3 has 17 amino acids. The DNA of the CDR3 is TGCGCCAGCAGCTTGGAGGGGACAGTTCTTATTACAGATACGCAGTATTTT. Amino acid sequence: CASSLEGTVLITDTQYF.

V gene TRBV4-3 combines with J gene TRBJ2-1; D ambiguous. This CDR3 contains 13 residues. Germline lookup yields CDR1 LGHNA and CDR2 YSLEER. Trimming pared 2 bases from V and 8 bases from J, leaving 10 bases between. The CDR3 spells CASSQTYGYEQFF. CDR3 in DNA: TGCGCCAGCAGCCAAACTTACGGGTATGAGCAGTTCTTC.

CDR3 bases: TGTGCCAGCAGCCGCGCGGCCGCCATAGCCAAAAACATTCAGTACTTC. This codes for CASSRAAAIAKNIQYF. The chain is built from TRBV7-2 and TRBJ2-4; D is uncertain. Germline lookup yields CDR1 SGHTA and CDR2 FQGNSA. Trimming cost V 5 bases and J 0 bases, with 14 bases left between them. The CDR3 runs to 16 residues.

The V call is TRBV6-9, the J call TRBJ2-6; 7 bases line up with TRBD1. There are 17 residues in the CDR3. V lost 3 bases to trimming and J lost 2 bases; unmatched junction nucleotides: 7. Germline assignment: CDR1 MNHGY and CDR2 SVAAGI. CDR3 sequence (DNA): TGTGCCAGCAGTTACTTCACCAGGGGGACTGGGGCCAACGTCCTGACTTTC. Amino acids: CASSYFTRGTGANVLTF.

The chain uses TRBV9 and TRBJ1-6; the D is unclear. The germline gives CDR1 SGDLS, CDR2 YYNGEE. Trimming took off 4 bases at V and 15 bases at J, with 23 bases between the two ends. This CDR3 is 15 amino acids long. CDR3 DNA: TGTGCCAGCAGCCCTTTTTTGACCGCAACCGCGGACCTCCACTTT. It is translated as CASSPFLTATADLHF.

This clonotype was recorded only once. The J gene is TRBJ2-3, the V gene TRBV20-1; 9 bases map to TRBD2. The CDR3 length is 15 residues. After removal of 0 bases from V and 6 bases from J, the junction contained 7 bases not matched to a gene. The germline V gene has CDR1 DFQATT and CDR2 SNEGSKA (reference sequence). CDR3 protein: CSARDAGGPMDTQYF. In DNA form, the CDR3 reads TGCAGTGCTAGAGATGCGGGGGGGCCTATGGATACGCAGTATTTT.

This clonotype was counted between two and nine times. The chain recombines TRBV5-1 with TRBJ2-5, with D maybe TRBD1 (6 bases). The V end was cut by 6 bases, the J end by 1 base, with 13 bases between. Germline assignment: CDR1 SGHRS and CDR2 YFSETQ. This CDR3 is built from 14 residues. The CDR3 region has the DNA TGCGCCAGCACCCAGACAGGCGCCCAAGAGACCCAGTACTTC. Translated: CASTQTGAQETQYF.